This T cell receptor beta chain was documented in a study of blood T cell repertoires in COVID-19 (dated by TCRdb to about 2020). For context, the study as a whole: Collaborator samples came from the United States, Italy and Spain and covered acute and convalescent phases of COVID-19. Where HLA class I and class II types were available, the types were taken from metadata supplied by the sample provider, not from assay-based typing. The dataset comprised deeply sampled blood TCRbeta repertoires from subjects exposed to, actively infected with, or recovered from COVID-19. The sample metadata nearly always contained a de-identified subject ID, COVID-19 status, age in years and sex. The material from the prospective study consisted of cDNA or gDNA derived from T cells, B-cell-depleted T cells, or PBMCs. Samples came from the ongoing ImmuneRACE study (first 160 participants) plus 1,254 subjects from 6 global collaborators. The repertoires were made available in a free public database intended to serve as a resource for research on the immune response to SARS-CoV-2.

Of note for this clone: The antigen it recognizes is unknown. Base qualities are not recorded, but no much larger clone differs from it by a single base.

Via the germline V gene, CDR1 is SGHVS and CDR2 FQNEAQ. Clipping removes 8 bases from V and 3 bases from J, with 10 as the unmatched junction base count. The CDR3 contains 15 residues, cysteine and phenylalanine counted. The CDR3 DNA has 45 bases and is translated from base 1. TCRbeta CDR3 regions were amplified from genomic DNA using the immunoSEQ Assay, a bias-controlled multiplex PCR. The study's own analysis went as follows. The number of nucleated cells in each sample was estimated by amplification of reference gene primers within the assay. To quantify the absolute abundance of each unique TCRbeta CDR3 rearrangement, sequence reads were collapsed and filtered. For each sample, productive Simpson clonality was calculated by taking the square root of Simpson's diversity index across productive rearrangements. The clones in this table, taken by TCRdb from immuneACCESS, are in-frame only. Not every clone is retained; where verified, under half of the shortfall comes from an unresolved V gene, and the cause of the rest is unknown. The D gene and trimming were derived from the DNA, and the V and J assignments and clone size from that table. This sample gives 200,000 to 250,000 clones in total; around 86% of them show up just once. The ten largest clonotypes hold approximately 2% of the sample.

Overall results and qualifications from the work: The amount of clinical and demographic metadata varied by source and participant and was provided uncurated.

Another Seattle source contributed samples from volunteer blood donors who had recovered from COVID-19. The collaborating institutions used their own protocols to collect whole blood in K2EDTA tubes. For TCRbeta analysis, collaborators shipped samples as frozen whole blood, isolated PBMCs, or DNA extracted from either of those sample types. The clonotype comes from a young man who had recovered from COVID-19. The V and J segments used are TRBV7-8 and TRBJ2-3, and TRBD2 matches 8 of the central bases. Specimen: peripheral blood. The sequenced DNA is TGTGCCAGCTACCCGGGAGGGCCGCTTACAGATACGCAGTATTTT. Translated, it reads CASYPGGPLTDTQYF.